This passage covers 28 T cell receptor beta chains from one sample sequenced in a study of human thymus T cells. Thymus tissue for the work was resected from patients undergoing corrective heart surgery. Repertoires were generated with immunoSEQ multiplex PCR, while TCRdb's copy carries only in-frame clones and drops some. The repertoire consists of some 120,000 clones, with about 93% occurring once and the leading ten covering more than 0.02%. Source material: thymus tissue. These receptors came from a boy younger than two with a congenital heart defect but otherwise immunologically healthy.

The V call is TRBV19, the J call TRBJ1-3; TRBD1 aligns across 9 bases. The trim removed 1 base at V and 3 bases at J, leaving 1 base unmatched. CDR3 length: 15 amino acids. Germline V gene data show CDR1 as LNHDA and CDR2 as SQIVND (reference sequence). CDR3 nucleotide sequence: TGTGCCAGTAGTATAGGGACAGGGGTTGGAAACACCATATATTTT. This codes for CASSIGTGVGNTIYF.

V gene TRBV27 combines with J gene TRBJ1-2, with TRBD1 matching over 7 bases. CDR3 length: 17 amino acids. CDR1 is MNHEY and CDR2 is SMNVEV in the germline V gene (reference sequence). With V trimmed by 5 bases and J by 5 bases, 17 bases remained unmatched. The CDR3 reads CASSLNRGHSMRYGYTF. CDR3 bases: TGTGCCAGCAGTCTCAACAGGGGCCATTCGATGAGGTATGGCTACACCTTC.

This chain's CDR3 is CASSQPGQEGSEAFF. The CDR3 nucleotides read TGTGCCAGCAGCCAACCGGGACAGGAGGGGTCTGAAGCTTTCTTT. The chain joins TRBV27 to TRBJ1-1, with TRBD1 identical over 8 bases. CDR1 is MNHEY and CDR2 is SMNVEV in the germline V gene (reference sequence). This CDR3 spans 15 amino acids. J gave up 6 bases and V 6 bases, and 12 bases lay outside the gene matches.

The CDR3 nucleotides read TGTGCCAGCAGCCAAGAGGCTAGCACAGATACGCAGTATTTT. Amino acid sequence: CASSQEASTDTQYF. This rearrangement joins TRBV14 to TRBJ2-3; no clear D. Germline V gives CDR1 SGHDN, CDR2 FVKESK. CDR3 length: 14 residues. The V end lost 0 bases, the J end lost 0 bases, and 4 bases lay between the germline ends.

The V gene is TRBV5-1, the J gene TRBJ1-1; no clear D. The V gene lost 0 bases and the J gene lost 0 bases, with 12 bases spanning the gap. This CDR3 contains 16 residues. Germline loops: CDR1 SGHRS, CDR2 YFSETQ. CDR3 sequence (DNA): TGCGCCAGCAGCTTGGTAGGCACATCCTTGAACACTGAAGCTTTCTTT. Translated: CASSLVGTSLNTEAFF.

J is TRBJ1-1 and V is TRBV5-1; 9 bases align to TRBD1. This CDR3 spans 19 amino acids. The J segment lost 1 base and the V segment lost 4 bases, leaving 17 bases of the junction unmatched. Germline CDR1 SGHRS, CDR2 YFSETQ. The CDR3 nucleotides are TGCGCCAGCAGCGTAGCTCCGGGACAGGGCAGGATGGAGAACACTGAAGCTTTCTTT. The encoded protein is CASSVAPGQGRMENTEAFF. The whole variable domain, filled in from reference TRBV5-1 and TRBJ1-1, reads KAGVTQTPRYLIKTRGQQVTLSCSPISGHRSVSWYQQTPGQGLQFLFEYFSETQRNKGNFPGRFSGRQFSNSRSEMNVSTLELGDSALYLCASSVAPGQGRMENTEAFFGQGTRLTVV.

The chain employs TRBV6-6 and TRBJ2-1; 9 nucleotides agree with TRBD2. With V trimmed by 5 bases and J by 3 bases, 8 bases remained unmatched. The V gene's germline CDR1 is MNHNY and CDR2 SVGAGI (reference sequence). The CDR3 extends over 16 amino acids. Here the CDR3 DNA reads TGTGCCAGCAGTACGATGTTAGCGGGGGACTACAATGAGCAGTTCTTC. This gives the protein CASSTMLAGDYNEQFF.

The V call is TRBV5-6, the J call TRBJ2-2, with D perhaps TRBD2 (5 bases). The V gene's germline CDR1 is SGHDT and CDR2 YYEEEE. The CDR3 contains 16 residues. Trimming took 0 bases from V and 0 from J, leaving 9 bases between them. DNA for the CDR3: TGTGCCAGCAGCTTGGCCGGGGTAGCGAACACCGGGGAGCTGTTTTTT. It specifies CASSLAGVANTGELFF.

The chain recombines TRBV5-5 with TRBJ1-6; tentative D call: TRBD1 (6 bases). Germline CDR1 is SGHKS and CDR2 is YYEKEE (reference sequence). Trimming took off 1 base at V and 9 bases at J, with 14 bases between the two ends. The CDR3 extends over 15 amino acids. The CDR3 region is CASSLPGARGSPLHF. CDR3 coding DNA: TGTGCCAGCAGCTTGCCGGGGGCCAGGGGTTCACCCCTCCACTTT.

This clone is a singleton in its sample. The chain is built from TRBV7-9 and TRBJ1-2; possibly TRBD1 for D (5 bases). CDR3 length: 12 residues. Trimming cost V 1 base and J 8 bases, with 8 bases left between them. Germline CDR1 and CDR2: SEHNR and FQNEAQ (reference sequence). The CDR3 reads CASSLGDAGYTF. Here the CDR3 DNA reads TGTGCCAGCAGCTTAGGGGACGCAGGCTACACCTTC.

The rearrangement joins TRBV28 to TRBJ1-4, with D tentatively TRBD1 (5 bases). The CDR3 contains 13 residues. Germline values: CDR1 MDHEN, CDR2 SYDVKM. Deletions cut 8 bases from V and 6 bases from J, with 13 bases between. CDR3 protein: CASLGGVDEKLFF. The CDR3, as DNA: TGTGCCAGCCTCGGGGGGGTAGATGAAAAACTGTTTTTT.

The chain uses TRBV25-1 and TRBJ2-5; a possible D gene is TRBD1 (5 bases). The CDR3 runs 12 residues. Trimming pared 6 bases from V and 5 bases from J, leaving 10 bases between. Germline CDR1 MGHDK, CDR2 SYGVNS. The CDR3 DNA is TGTGCCAGCAGGGGGCAGGACGAGACCCAGTACTTC. Protein sequence: CASRGQDETQYF.

This clone was detected once. The gene calls are TRBV28 and TRBJ2-5; D may match TRBD1 or TRBD2 (6 bases each). The V and J ends lost 2 bases and 4 bases respectively, with 11 bases between them. Germline values: CDR1 MDHEN, CDR2 SYDVKM. The CDR3 runs to 14 residues. This CDR3 is CASSLTGARETQYF. CDR3 nucleotides: TGTGCCAGCAGTTTAACGGGGGCCAGAGAGACCCAGTACTTC.

The chain joins TRBV11-1 to TRBJ2-5; the D call may be TRBD1 or TRBD2 (5 bases each). The CDR3 sequence is 15 residues long. V was clipped by 5 bases and J by 1 base, with 14 bases between them. Germline V CDR1 and CDR2: SGHAT, FQDESV (reference sequence). The CDR3 protein is CASSVLGTPQETQYF. The CDR3 nucleotides are TGTGCCAGCAGCGTCCTCGGGACGCCCCAAGAGACCCAGTACTTC.

This sequence joins TRBV28 and TRBJ1-2, with a tentative D call TRBD1 (6 bases). This CDR3 has 19 amino acids. The germline gives CDR1 MDHEN, CDR2 SYDVKM. V gave up 4 bases and J gave up 2 bases, with 26 bases separating them. DNA of the CDR3: TGTGCCAGCAGTTCACCTTGGGGGCAGGGCAAATTACTCAACTATGGCTACACCTTC. It yields the protein CASSSPWGQGKLLNYGYTF.

This chain joins TRBV12-5 and TRBJ1-5, with D unclear. The length of the CDR3 is 15 residues. CDR1 is LGHNT and CDR2 is FRNRAP in the germline V gene. The germline V and J ends were trimmed by 0 bases and 3 bases, with 9 bases remaining between them. DNA for the CDR3: TGTGCTAGTGGTTTGGTCCTGGCCCCCAATCAGCCCCAGCATTTT. Its translation is CASGLVLAPNQPQHF.

The V call is TRBV10-2, the J call TRBJ1-2; TRBD1 is a possible D gene (5 bases). Trimming removed 8 bases from V and 2 bases from J, with 21 bases in between. Per the germline V gene, CDR1 is WSHSY and CDR2 is SAAADI. The CDR3 is 16 residues long. The CDR3 DNA reads as TGCGCCAGCTTCGGACCGAAAATGAGACAGAACTATGGCTACACCTTC. Translation gives CASFGPKMRQNYGYTF.

The gene calls are TRBV9 and TRBJ2-5, with 7 bases identical to TRBD1. Unmatched junction bases numbered 4, after V lost 3 bases and J lost 2 bases. CDR1 and CDR2 from the germline V gene are SGDLS and YYNGEE. This CDR3 has 14 amino acids. Here the CDR3 reads CASSGGGQQETQYF. The CDR3 nucleotides are TGTGCCAGCAGCGGAGGGGGACAGCAAGAGACCCAGTACTTC.

The chain uses TRBV4-1 and TRBJ1-6, with D hard to call. This CDR3 is 14 amino acids long. V was cut by 1 base and J by 11 bases, with 12 bases left in between. Germline values: CDR1 MGHRA, CDR2 YSYEKL. In nucleotides, the CDR3 is TGCGCCAGCAGCCAAGGACTAGTTGGGCCACCCCTCCACTTT. Amino acid sequence: CASSQGLVGPPLHF.

This clone turned up a few times. The V and J genes are TRBV19 and TRBJ1-6; D may be TRBD1 (5 bases). Germline V gives CDR1 LNHDA, CDR2 SQIVND (reference sequence). The CDR3 spans 14 residues. V shed 6 bases and J shed 7 bases, with 13 bases lying between them. Here the CDR3 reads CASRGRDPNSPLHF. In DNA form, the CDR3 reads TGTGCCAGTAGGGGCCGGGACCCAAATTCACCCCTCCACTTT.

In its sample, this clone was seen once. The chain carries TRBV6-5 and TRBJ2-1; 7 bases map to TRBD1. Germline V CDR1 and CDR2: MNHEY, SVGAGI. This CDR3 contains 14 residues. V gave up 6 bases and J gave up 1 base; unmatched junction bases: 3. The CDR3: CASSRDRSYNEQFF. Written as DNA, the CDR3 is TGTGCCAGCAGCCGGGACAGATCCTACAATGAGCAGTTCTTC.

The chain links TRBV4-1 to TRBJ2-1; 10 nucleotides line up with TRBD2. CDR3 length equals 18 residues. Germline V lookup: CDR1 MGHRA, CDR2 YSYEKL. The V gene end was trimmed by 4 bases and the J gene end by 1 base; junction bases not matched to a gene: 10. CDR3 protein: CASSRPASGGFSYNEQFF. DNA of the CDR3: TGCGCCAGCAGCCGACCAGCTAGCGGGGGTTTTTCCTACAATGAGCAGTTCTTC.

The chain joins TRBV28 to TRBJ2-2; 9 bases fit TRBD2. CDR1 and CDR2 (germline): MDHEN, SYDVKM. Germline trimming cut 6 bases from V and 2 bases from J; bases unmatched to any gene: 19. The CDR3 consists of 20 residues. Here the CDR3 DNA reads TGTGCCAGCAGCCCCCAGAGTTTAGCGGGGGTTACACTAAACACCGGGGAGCTGTTTTTT. Its protein product is CASSPQSLAGVTLNTGELFF.

The CDR3 coding sequence is TGCGCCAGCAGCTTGGGTTCGGGGACCGGGGAGCTGTTTTTT. Translating gives CASSLGSGTGELFF. The genes are TRBV5-1 and TRBJ2-2, with D maybe TRBD2 (5 bases). The CDR3 has 14 residues. Germline lookup yields CDR1 SGHRS and CDR2 YFSETQ. V lost 0 bases, J lost 5 bases, and 8 bases lay in between.

V usage is TRBV4-2 and J usage is TRBJ1-4; D perhaps matches TRBD1 (6 bases). Germline loops: CDR1 LGHNA, CDR2 YNFKEQ. Trimming took off 2 bases at V and 3 bases at J, with 25 bases between the two ends. This CDR3 is built from 20 residues. This CDR3 reads CASSQLPMGGAKGANEKLFF. For the CDR3, the DNA is TGTGCCAGCAGCCAACTCCCCATGGGGGGCGCGAAGGGAGCTAATGAAAAACTGTTTTTT.

The rearrangement links TRBV5-4 to TRBJ2-7; D not certain. CDR3 length: 12 amino acids. V was clipped by 0 bases and J by 5 bases, with 6 bases between them. Per germline, CDR1 SGHNT and CDR2 YYREEE (reference sequence). Written as DNA, the CDR3 is TGTGCCAGCAGCTTGGCTGGGAACGAGCAGTACTTC. Translated, it gives CASSLAGNEQYF.

The chain combines TRBV9 with TRBJ1-2; the D is unclear. Trimming cost V 4 bases and J 4 bases, with 17 bases left between them. CDR3 length: 15 residues. The germline CDR1 and CDR2 sequences are SGDLS and YYNGEE. CDR3 coding DNA: TGTGCCAGCAGCAGCAACCGGGGTTACTCCTATGGCTACACCTTC. It is translated as CASSSNRGYSYGYTF.

This clone was detected once. The V gene is TRBV7-2, the J gene TRBJ1-2, with 7 bases aligning to TRBD1. CDR1 and CDR2 from the germline V gene are SGHTA and FQGNSA. The J segment lost 0 bases and the V segment lost 1 base, leaving 11 bases of the junction unmatched. This CDR3 is built from 18 residues. As DNA, the CDR3 is TGTGCCAGCAGCTTAGTTGGGACAGCGCGGACGCCTAACTATGGCTACACCTTC. Its translation is CASSLVGTARTPNYGYTF.